This TCR beta chain was documented in a study of OX40 agonist ivuxolimab in advanced cancers. Repertoires were generated with immunoSEQ multiplex PCR, while TCRdb's copy carries only in-frame clones and drops some. The sample has about 100,000 clones; approximately 87% are singletons. The sample was CD4+ or CD8+ T cells sorted from blood, taken in a trial of the OX40 agonist ivuxolimab. The TCR sequence derives from an adult with an advanced solid tumor such as melanoma, head and neck, liver or kidney cancer.

The CDR3: CAISEPPETGVIYGYTF. The DNA of the CDR3 is TGTGCCATCAGTGAGCCCCCCGAGACAGGGGTTATCTATGGCTACACCTTC. V gene TRBV10-3 combines with J gene TRBJ1-2, with 8 bases matching TRBD1. After removal of 2 bases from V and 4 bases from J, the junction contained 12 bases not matched to a gene. CDR1 is ENHRY, CDR2 SYGVKD, per germline. There are 17 residues in the CDR3.